This TCR beta chain was observed in a study of T cells in Graves' hyperthyroidism and ophthalmopathy. Whole-study findings and limits: Clonotypes that were expanded in thyroid above 0.001 mostly appeared in blood too.

Fresh 10 ml peripheral blood yielded PBMCs. Amplified TCR beta CDR3 regions derived from RNA transcripts. The study used the HTBI primer set for a first-round RT-PCR of the TCR CDR3. TCRdb ran MiXCR on the multiplex PCR reads and lists one entry per CDR3 protein. The sample consists of approximately 690,000 distinct CDR3 sequences, less than 25% of them appearing once. CDR3 length equals 15 residues. Per germline, CDR1 LGHNT and CDR2 FRNRAP. V was pared by 7 bases and J by 6 bases, with 18 bases between. This clonotype was detected a few times. As yet, its antigen is unknown. This rearrangement joins TRBV12-5 to TRBJ2-2, with a tentative D call TRBD1 (5 bases). Material: blood. The clonotype originates from a man aged 25 to 40 with Graves' ophthalmopathy. CDR3 nucleotides: TGTGCTAGTGCCCCTGTTAGGGGCCCTTCCGGGGAGCTGTTTTTT. Its translation: CASAPVRGPSGELFF.